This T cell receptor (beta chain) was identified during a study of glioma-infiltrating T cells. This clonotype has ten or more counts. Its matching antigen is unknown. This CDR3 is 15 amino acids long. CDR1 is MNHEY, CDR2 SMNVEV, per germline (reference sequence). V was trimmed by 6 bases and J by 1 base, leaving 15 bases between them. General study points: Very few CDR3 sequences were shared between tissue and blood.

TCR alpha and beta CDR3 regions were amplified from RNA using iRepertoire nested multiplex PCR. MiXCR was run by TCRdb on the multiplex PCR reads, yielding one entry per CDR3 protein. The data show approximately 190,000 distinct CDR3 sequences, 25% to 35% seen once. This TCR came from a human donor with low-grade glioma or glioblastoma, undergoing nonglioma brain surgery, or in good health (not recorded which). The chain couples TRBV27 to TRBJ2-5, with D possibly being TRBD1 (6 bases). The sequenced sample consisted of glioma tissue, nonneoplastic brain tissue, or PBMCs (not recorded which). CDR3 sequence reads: CASRGFDRLQETQYF. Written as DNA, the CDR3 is TGTGCCAGCAGGGGCTTCGACAGGCTCCAAGAGACCCAGTACTTC.